The source of this T cell receptor beta chain is a study of radiation and T cells in renal cell carcinoma. Study-level results: In blood, top tumor clones expanded by 2 weeks, shrinking by 4. Without pretreatment biopsies, baseline tumor clonotype presence was undetermined.

Comments on this clone: Its antigen is unknown.

Using immunoSEQ multiplex PCR, the repertoire was profiled, and TCRdb retains in-frame clones only, with some absent. The sample has some 60,000 clones; just over 75% are singletons. The CDR3 length is 16 residues. J was trimmed by 3 bases and V by 0 bases; bases with no gene match: 5. CDR1 is LNHNV, CDR2 YYDKDF, per germline (reference sequence). The time point is: blood 2 weeks post-SBRT. Treatment reported: 15 Gy SBRT to primary tumor, nephrectomy 4 weeks later. Blood was sampled at baseline, 2 weeks and 4 weeks after SBRT. The chain uses TRBV15 and TRBJ1-3, with 7 bases aligning to TRBD1. This TCR derives from a man aged 60 to 69 with renal cell carcinoma. The starting material was blood, obtained from a patient whose treatment included radiotherapy and nephrectomy. CDR3 residues: CATSRDWQGVGNTIYF. CDR3 sequence (DNA): TGTGCCACCAGCAGAGATTGGCAGGGGGTTGGAAACACCATATATTTT.